Below are 25 T cell receptor beta chains sequenced from a single sample in a study of yellow fever vaccine responses in identical twins. TCRdb redid the calling of the RT-PCR reads with MiXCR, one entry per CDR3 protein. The data hold approximately 17,000 distinct CDR3 sequences, with approximately 68% observed a single time. This specimen consisted of T cells from blood (PBMCs), unsorted or a sorted subset (not recorded which), obtained before or after yellow fever vaccination (not recorded which). These receptors originate from a young woman who received the yellow fever vaccine.

The chain uses TRBV7-6 and TRBJ1-1; TRBD1 matches 8 bases. The junction had 2 bases not matched to a gene; V was cut back by 2 bases and J by 9 bases. CDR1 and CDR2 from the germline V gene are SGHVS and FNYEAQ. This CDR3 comprises 12 residues. The CDR3 coding sequence is TGTGCCAGCAGCTTACGGACAGGGAAAGCTTTCTTT. Protein sequence: CASSLRTGKAFF.

V gene TRBV12-3 or TRBV12-4 combines with J gene TRBJ2-3; TRBD1 or TRBD2 may be the D gene (5 bases each). Trimming removed 5 bases at V and 4 bases at J, with 19 bases between. The CDR3 has 16 amino acids. Here the CDR3 DNA reads TGTGCCAGCAGTCCCCCTGAGTGGGGGAAGCCAGATACGCAGTATTTT. It is translated as CASSPPEWGKPDTQYF.

The chain recombines TRBV5-1 with TRBJ2-5; D unclear. The V and J ends lost 4 bases and 3 bases respectively, with 10 bases between them. Germline loops: CDR1 SGHRS, CDR2 YFSETQ. This CDR3 comprises 13 residues. Here the CDR3 DNA reads TGCGCCAGCAGCGGAACTAACGAAGAGACCCAGTACTTC. Protein: CASSGTNEETQYF.

This clonotype was observed a handful of times. This sequence joins TRBV5-1 and TRBJ2-3; 16 nucleotides agree with TRBD2. Germline V gives CDR1 SGHRS, CDR2 YFSETQ. V shed 4 bases and J 4 bases; nucleotides not matched to a gene: 6. The CDR3 totals 17 residues. The chain's CDR3 is CASSPGTSGRAPDTQYF. DNA for the CDR3: TGCGCCAGCAGCCCAGGGACTAGCGGGAGGGCCCCAGATACGCAGTATTTT.

The sample holds a few counts of this clonotype. V usage is TRBV2 and J usage is TRBJ1-2; D possibly corresponds to TRBD1 (5 bases). The CDR3 has 13 amino acids. Trimming removed 5 bases from V and 4 bases from J, with 11 bases in between. CDR1 and CDR2 (germline): SNHLY, FYNNEI. The CDR3: CASSIGASYGYTF. The CDR3 DNA is TGTGCCAGCAGTATAGGGGCTAGCTATGGCTACACCTTC.

This clonotype came up once. This rearrangement joins TRBV24-1 to TRBJ2-1; 10 bases map to TRBD2. This CDR3 is built from 18 residues. Germline V gene data show CDR1 as KGHDR and CDR2 as SFDVKD. Trimming took 3 bases from V and 0 from J; bases not matched to a gene: 7. CDR3 bases: TGTGCCACCAGTGATCGCTTGCAGCGGGGGGGCTCCTACAATGAGCAGTTCTTC. As protein: CATSDRLQRGGSYNEQFF.

The rearrangement links TRBV18 to TRBJ2-5, with no clear D. This CDR3 has 13 amino acids. CDR1 KGHSH and CDR2 LQKENI come from the germline V gene. The V end lost 0 bases, the J end lost 5 bases, and 7 bases lay between the germline ends. The CDR3 here is CASSPPAIETQYF. The CDR3 coding sequence is TGTGCCAGCTCACCACCGGCTATTGAGACCCAGTACTTC.

This rearrangement joins TRBV19 to TRBJ2-1; D might be TRBD1 (8 bases). Germline CDR1 reads LNHDA; CDR2 reads SQIVND (reference sequence). The CDR3 has 13 residues. Trimming pared 3 bases from V and 8 bases from J, leaving 11 bases between. CDR3 in DNA: TGTGCCAGTAGTATCACAGGGGGGGATGAGCAGTTCTTC. The encoded protein is CASSITGGDEQFF.

The chain has TRBV5-1 and TRBJ2-7, with unresolved D. V dropped 4 bases and J dropped 5 bases, with 13 bases sitting between them. The length of the CDR3 is 13 residues. Germline V CDR1 and CDR2: SGHRS, YFSETQ. CDR3 coding DNA: TGCGCCAGCAGCCCAGCTGTGTCTAACGAGCAGTACTTC. Translation: CASSPAVSNEQYF.

This clonotype was seen a few times. The chain has TRBV6-5 and TRBJ1-4, with TRBD1 as a possible D gene (6 bases). This CDR3 comprises 14 residues. V lost 7 bases and J 4 bases, leaving 13 bases between the germline ends. Germline V lookup: CDR1 MNHEY, CDR2 SVGAGI. CDR3 loop: CASKVGQVNEKLFF. The CDR3 DNA follows: TGTGCCAGCAAGGTGGGACAAGTTAATGAAAAACTGTTTTTT.

The chain recombines TRBV19 with TRBJ2-1; 7 nucleotides line up with TRBD1. J was trimmed by 5 bases and V by 8 bases; bases with no gene match: 3. The CDR3 spans 12 residues. The germline V gene has CDR1 LNHDA and CDR2 SQIVND (reference sequence). In nucleotides, the CDR3 is TGTGCCAGTGGGGACAGAAACAATGAGCAGTTCTTC. Its protein product is CASGDRNNEQFF.

The chain joins TRBV18 to TRBJ1-5, with a weak D call TRBD1 (6 bases). Per the germline V gene, CDR1 is KGHSH and CDR2 is LQKENI. The ends were cut back, 2 bases at V and 4 bases at J, with 21 bases in the middle. The CDR3 has 18 amino acids. CDR3 sequence: CASSPTGYRVFVNQPQHF. CDR3 nucleotide sequence: TGTGCCAGCTCACCAACAGGCTACAGGGTATTTGTTAATCAGCCCCAGCATTTT.

The V gene is TRBV11-3, the J gene TRBJ2-1; 7 positions match TRBD1. J lost 2 bases, V lost 1 base, and 2 bases had no gene match. CDR3 length: 15 residues. The germline gives CDR1 SGHNT, CDR2 YENEEA. CDR3 protein: CASSLAGGAYNEQFF. CDR3 DNA: TGTGCCAGCAGCTTAGCAGGGGGAGCCTACAATGAGCAGTTCTTC. The whole variable domain, filled in from reference TRBV11-3 and TRBJ2-1, reads EAGVVQSPRYKIIEKKQPVAFWCNPISGHNTLYWYLQNLGQGPELLIRYENEEAVDDSQLPKDRFSAERLKGVDSTLKIQPAELGDSAVYLCASSLAGGAYNEQFFGPGTRLTVL.

This rearrangement joins TRBV28 to TRBJ1-2; D gene unclear. The CDR3 covers 13 residues. V was clipped by 7 bases and J by 2 bases, with 11 bases between them. Germline CDR1 and CDR2: MDHEN and SYDVKM. DNA of the CDR3: TGTGCCAGCAATCCAGTTGGGAACTATGGCTACACCTTC. Its translation is CASNPVGNYGYTF.

This clonotype occurred once. The genes are TRBV11-3 and TRBJ2-7, with D possibly TRBD2 on 6 matching bases. Germline-derived CDR1 and CDR2 are SGHNT and YENEEA. The V end was cut by 5 bases, the J end by 6 bases, with 11 bases between. The CDR3 has 12 amino acids. DNA for the CDR3: TGTGCCAGCAGCCCCCTAGCGCGCGAGCAGTACTTC. It codes for CASSPLAREQYF.

This clonotype was seen a handful of times. The chain couples TRBV2 to TRBJ2-1; D is unclear. The germline V gene has CDR1 SNHLY and CDR2 FYNNEI. The CDR3 is 15 amino acids. Trimming shortened V by 0 bases and J by 8 bases, and 14 bases separated the two germline ends. The CDR3 reads CASSEANSRTDEQFF. CDR3 nucleotide sequence: TGTGCCAGCAGTGAAGCTAATAGCCGTACCGATGAGCAGTTCTTC.

The chain uses TRBV28 and TRBJ2-5; D is ambiguous. Germline-derived CDR1 and CDR2 are MDHEN and SYDVKM. The CDR3 covers 13 residues. Between the trimmed V and J ends, which lost 3 bases and 5 bases, there was a span of 10 bases. The CDR3 reads CASSLNLGETQYF. The CDR3 DNA reads TGTGCCAGCAGTTTGAATTTGGGGGAGACCCAGTACTTC.

This chain links TRBV7-2 with TRBJ1-2, with 10 bases matching TRBD1. Germline lookup yields CDR1 SGHTA and CDR2 FQGNSA. The CDR3 runs 15 residues. After removal of 5 bases from V and 4 bases from J, the junction contained 7 bases not matched to a gene. CDR3 coding DNA: TGTGCCAGCAGCAGGACAGGGGGAGCAGGCTATGGCTACACCTTC. Translated: CASSRTGGAGYGYTF. The variable domain in full, with the rest retrieved from reference TRBV7-2 and TRBJ1-2, is GAGVSQSPSNKVTEKGKDVELRCDPISGHTALYWYRQSLGQGLEFLIYFQGNSAPDKSGLPSDRFSAERTGGSVSTLTIQRTQQEDSAVYLCASSRTGGAGYGYTFGSGTRLTVV.

This chain connects TRBV4-1 to TRBJ1-5; no firm D call. Germline CDR1 MGHRA, CDR2 YSYEKL. The CDR3 has 13 amino acids. The V and J ends lost 1 base and 11 bases respectively, with 12 bases between them. CDR3 loop: CASSQVSNMAQHF. The CDR3 coding sequence is TGCGCCAGCAGCCAAGTTAGTAACATGGCCCAGCATTTT.

This clonotype was recorded a few times. The chain joins TRBV27 to TRBJ1-6; tentatively, D is TRBD1 (6 bases). The CDR3 is 14 amino acids. Germline CDR1 MNHEY, CDR2 SMNVEV (reference sequence). V was pared by 4 bases and J by 10 bases, with 14 bases between. The CDR3 DNA sequence: TGTGCCAGCAGTTCAAAAGGGGGTAACTCACCCCTCCACTTT. This codes for CASSSKGGNSPLHF.

This sequence joins TRBV20-1 and TRBJ1-1; the D is unclear. This CDR3 has 12 residues. Germline V gene data show CDR1 as DFQATT and CDR2 as SNEGSKA (reference sequence). V was clipped by 3 bases and J by 4 bases, with 9 bases between them. CDR3 nucleotide sequence: TGCAGTGCTAGTCTGGGGTCCACTGAAGCTTTCTTT. Translation: CSASLGSTEAFF.

The rearrangement uses TRBV13 and TRBJ1-3; tentative D call: TRBD1 (5 bases). The CDR3 has 17 amino acids. V was clipped by 5 bases and J by 0 bases, with 17 bases between them. The germline CDR1 and CDR2 sequences are PRHDT and FYEKMQ (reference sequence). The CDR3 here is CASSLKPPGLSGNTIYF. The CDR3 DNA follows: TGTGCCAGCAGCCTGAAACCACCGGGGCTCTCTGGAAACACCATATATTTT.

The chain links TRBV11-2 to TRBJ1-3; D not certain. Germline V CDR1 and CDR2: SGHAT, FQNNGV. V was trimmed by 1 base and J by 0 bases, leaving 4 bases between them. There are 14 residues in the CDR3. CDR3 sequence: CASSLVGSGNTIYF. In DNA form, the CDR3 reads TGTGCCAGCAGCTTAGTAGGCTCTGGAAACACCATATATTTT.

The chain links TRBV2 to TRBJ1-2; D is uncertain. This CDR3 has 13 amino acids. V was cut by 2 bases and J by 1 base, with 5 bases left in between. CDR1 and CDR2 (germline): SNHLY, FYNNEI. CDR3 nucleotides: TGTGCCAGCAGTGAACTGCTTAACTATGGCTACACCTTC. It codes for CASSELLNYGYTF. The full variable domain, its missing parts supplied by reference TRBV2 and TRBJ1-2, is EPEVTQTPSHQVTQMGQEVILRCVPISNHLYFYWYRQILGQKVEFLVSFYNNEISEKSEIFDDQFSVERPDGSNFTLKIRSTKLEDSAMYFCASSELLNYGYTFGSGTRLTVV.

This chain connects TRBV13 to TRBJ1-4; possibly TRBD1 for D (5 bases). This CDR3 is 12 amino acids long. The germline V gene encodes CDR1 PRHDT and CDR2 FYEKMQ (reference sequence). The ends were cut back, 11 bases at V and 3 bases at J, with 10 bases in the middle. The CDR3 region is CAFGRANEKLFF. The CDR3 DNA follows: TGTGCCTTTGGCAGGGCTAATGAAAAACTGTTTTTT.